The 10 T cell receptor beta chains given below trace back to one sample, sequenced in a study of molecular identifiers for immune sequencing clone quantification. One entry per CDR3 protein, called by TCRdb with MiXCR from the PCR reads. The sample has about 510,000 distinct CDR3 sequences, over 20% seen once; the top ten hold roughly 0.81%. The sequenced material came from naive CD8+ T cells from blood, with Jurkat cell RNA spiked in. The sample's subset: FACS-sorted CD8+CD4-CCR7+CD45RA+ naive T cells. These TCRs come from a human donor in good health. Some libraries in this study had Jurkat cell RNA spiked in.

Only a few counts were recorded for this clonotype. This chain joins TRBV19 and TRBJ2-1; 7 bases are a match to TRBD2. V lost 3 bases and J lost 4; bases outside the gene matches: 6. The CDR3 sequence is 15 residues long. Per the germline V gene, CDR1 is LNHDA and CDR2 is SQIVND (reference sequence). As DNA, the CDR3 is TGTGCCAGTAGTATCGGCGGGAGTGGTTACAATGAGCAGTTCTTC. It translates to CASSIGGSGYNEQFF. Full variable domain (remainder filled in from reference TRBV19 and TRBJ2-1): DGGITQSPKYLFRKEGQNVTLSCEQNLNHDAMYWYRQDPGQGLRLIYYSQIVNDFQKGDIAEGYSVSREKKESFPLTVTSAQKNPTAFYLCASSIGGSGYNEQFFGPGTRLTVL.

This clonotype was observed a handful of times. The chain is built from TRBV30 and TRBJ1-6; D gene uncertain. This CDR3 has 17 amino acids. The germline V gene encodes CDR1 GTSNPN and CDR2 SVGIG (reference sequence). V lost 0 bases to trimming and J lost 1 base, with 13 bases between them. CDR3 amino acids: CAWSVLVRVSYNSPLHF. DNA for the CDR3: TGTGCCTGGAGTGTACTGGTGAGGGTATCCTATAATTCACCCCTCCACTTT.

Many counts were recorded for this clonotype. The V and J genes are TRBV28 and TRBJ2-3; 11 bases fit TRBD2. This CDR3 has 17 amino acids. Losses at the gene ends were 2 bases for V and 3 bases for J; bases not matched to a gene: 7. Germline lookup yields CDR1 MDHEN and CDR2 SYDVKM. The CDR3 nucleotides are TGTGCCAGCAGTTTACCTGGAACTAGCGGGAGAACAGATACGCAGTATTTT. It is translated as CASSLPGTSGRTDTQYF.

This clonotype turned up a few times. The chain couples TRBV27 to TRBJ2-1; 9 bases match TRBD2. V lost 1 base, J lost 10 bases, and 11 bases stayed unmatched. This CDR3 is built from 16 residues. Germline V gene data show CDR1 as MNHEY and CDR2 as SMNVEV (reference sequence). Here the CDR3 reads CASSLFRLAGFREQFF. Written as DNA, the CDR3 is TGTGCCAGCAGTTTATTTAGGCTAGCGGGATTCAGAGAGCAGTTCTTC.

Details on this clonotype: This may stem from a read error, because a much larger clone lies one nucleotide away. The chain combines TRBV30 with TRBJ2-1; 12 nucleotides match TRBD2. CDR1 is GTSNPN, CDR2 SVGIG, per germline (reference sequence). This CDR3 comprises 14 residues. The junction had 3 bases not matched to a gene; V was cut back by 5 bases and J by 4 bases. DNA for the CDR3: TGTGCCTGGGGACTAGCGGGGTGGTACAATGAGCAGTTCTTC. Residues: CAWGLAGWYNEQFF.

This clonotype came up a few times. The chain carries TRBV10-2 and TRBJ2-2; D call uncertain. The V end was cut by 6 bases, the J end by 7 bases, with 15 bases between. In germline, CDR1 is WSHSY, CDR2 SAAADI. There are 14 residues in the CDR3. The CDR3 here is CASRYTAYDGELFF. CDR3 bases: TGCGCCAGCAGATACACAGCGTATGACGGGGAGCTGTTTTTT.

This clonotype was recorded many times. The chain joins TRBV11-2 to TRBJ2-1; D remains ambiguous. V lost 3 bases to trimming and J lost 8 bases, with 8 bases between them. CDR3 size: 12 residues. Germline V lookup: CDR1 SGHAT, CDR2 FQNNGV. The CDR3 region is CASSFLRDEQFF. CDR3 bases: TGTGCCAGCAGCTTTTTAAGGGATGAGCAGTTCTTC.

This clonotype was counted only a few times. This rearrangement joins TRBV7-9 to TRBJ2-7, with TRBD1 matching over 7 bases. The CDR3 length is 15 residues. With V trimmed by 3 bases and J by 3 bases, 8 bases remained unmatched. CDR1 is SEHNR and CDR2 is FQNEAQ in the germline V gene (reference sequence). In nucleotides, the CDR3 is TGTGCCAGCAGCTTCAGACAGGGAAGGGGCTACGAGCAGTACTTC. Translation gives CASSFRQGRGYEQYF.

The table lists this clonotype with a few counts. The CDR3 DNA follows: TGTGCCAGCAGCCCCACAGGGAGCGTTCAGCCCCAGCATTTT. This sequence encodes CASSPTGSVQPQHF. J is TRBJ1-5 and V is TRBV9; tentatively, D is TRBD1 (6 bases). Deletions cut 4 bases from V and 6 bases from J, with 14 bases between. Germline assignment: CDR1 SGDLS and CDR2 YYNGEE. The CDR3 runs 14 residues.

A few counts support this clonotype. The V gene is TRBV28, the J gene TRBJ2-7, with D possibly matching TRBD2 (6 bases). This CDR3 comprises 16 residues. The germline V and J ends were trimmed by 6 bases and 0 bases, with 18 bases remaining between them. The germline V gene encodes CDR1 MDHEN and CDR2 SYDVKM. CDR3 DNA sequence: TGTGCCAGCAGCCACCTGGAGCGGGTCACCTCCTACGAGCAGTACTTC. Protein: CASSHLERVTSYEQYF.